These 10 T cell receptor beta chains were all obtained from the same sample, sequenced in a study of blood T cell repertoires in COVID-19. Clones were read by immunoSEQ multiplex PCR, and TCRdb kept only the in-frame ones, dropping some. The sample has under 300,000 clones; around four fifths are singletons. The sample taken for sequencing was peripheral blood. These receptors originate from a man aged 50 to 59 with acute or convalescent COVID-19.

The chain uses TRBV6-6 and TRBJ1-5; weak D call: TRBD1 (5 bases). V lost 5 bases to trimming and J lost 4 bases, with 9 bases between them. Germline values: CDR1 MNHNY, CDR2 SVGAGI (reference sequence). The CDR3 covers 13 residues. For the CDR3, the DNA is TGTGCCAGCAGTGGGGGGGAGAATCAGCCCCAGCATTTT. Its translation is CASSGGENQPQHF.

This sequence joins TRBV6-5 and TRBJ1-5; D gene uncertain. This CDR3 contains 16 residues. CDR1 MNHEY and CDR2 SVGAGI come from the germline V gene. Trimming removed 1 base from V and 0 bases from J, with 10 bases in between. CDR3 nucleotide sequence: TGTGCCAGCAGTTACTTCCCCAGGAATAGCAATCAGCCCCAGCATTTT. As protein: CASSYFPRNSNQPQHF.

This clone was found a few times. This chain uses TRBV10-3 with TRBJ1-1, with 9 bases identical to TRBD1. The CDR3 has 14 residues. The junction had 2 bases not matched to a gene; V was cut back by 5 bases and J by 1 base. In germline, CDR1 is ENHRY, CDR2 SYGVKD. The CDR3 sequence: CAISRDRENTEAFF. CDR3 coding DNA: TGTGCCATCAGTCGGGACAGGGAGAACACTGAAGCTTTCTTT.

A few counts support this clone. The rearrangement uses TRBV10-3 and TRBJ1-5, with 9 bases lining up with TRBD1. Trimming took 6 bases from V and 7 from J; bases not matched to a gene: 4. Germline CDR1 is ENHRY and CDR2 is SYGVKD. The CDR3 contains 13 residues. This CDR3 reads CAISEGQGQPQHF. In nucleotides, the CDR3 is TGTGCCATCAGCGAGGGACAGGGACAGCCCCAGCATTTT.

V gene TRBV2 combines with J gene TRBJ1-1, with 8 bases lining up with TRBD1. The CDR3 is 14 residues long. Per germline, CDR1 SNHLY and CDR2 FYNNEI. After removal of 4 bases from V and 1 base from J, the junction contained 2 bases not matched to a gene. CDR3 coding DNA: TGTGCCAGCAGTGTCAGGGGGCAGAACACTGAAGCTTTCTTT. It yields the protein CASSVRGQNTEAFF.

V and J are TRBV28 and TRBJ2-4, with D possibly matching TRBD2 (6 bases). The ends were cut back, 2 bases at V and 3 bases at J, with 14 bases in the middle. The CDR3 sequence is 16 residues long. Germline V gene sequence: CDR1 MDHEN, CDR2 SYDVKM. The CDR3 sequence: CASSLPGGPVKNIQYF. The CDR3 DNA sequence: TGTGCCAGCAGTTTACCCGGGGGTCCGGTCAAAAACATTCAGTACTTC.

This clone occurred a few times. V and J are TRBV28 and TRBJ2-2, with D tentatively TRBD2 (5 bases). The V gene lost 7 bases and the J gene lost 3 bases, with 18 bases spanning the gap. Germline CDR1 reads MDHEN; CDR2 reads SYDVKM. The CDR3 consists of 16 residues. The CDR3 coding sequence is TGTGCCAGCATCCGGGGAACCGCCGTAGACACCGGGGAGCTGTTTTTT. Encoded protein: CASIRGTAVDTGELFF.

V and J are TRBV9 and TRBJ2-2; 7 bases line up with TRBD1. Germline V CDR1 and CDR2: SGDLS, YYNGEE. V trimming: 0 bases; J trimming: 2 bases; junction bases outside the gene matches: 16. CDR3 size: 20 residues. CDR3 DNA sequence: TGTGCCAGCAGCGTAGAGCCATTTTCACACAGGGGACGAAACACCGGGGAGCTGTTTTTT. This sequence encodes CASSVEPFSHRGRNTGELFF.

This chain joins TRBV30 and TRBJ1-5, with 7 nucleotides matching TRBD1. The CDR3 has 15 amino acids. After removal of 2 bases from V and 3 bases from J, the junction contained 7 bases not matched to a gene. CDR1 GTSNPN and CDR2 SVGIG come from the germline V gene (reference sequence). Here the CDR3 reads CAWSSQGVDNQPQHF. CDR3 in DNA: TGTGCCTGGAGTTCTCAGGGGGTCGACAATCAGCCCCAGCATTTT.

The gene calls are TRBV28 and TRBJ2-7, with 9 bases lining up with TRBD2. Trimming cost V 5 bases and J 3 bases; bases outside gene matches: 5. Germline V gene sequence: CDR1 MDHEN, CDR2 SYDVKM. The CDR3 totals 14 residues. CDR3 DNA: TGTGCCAGCAGTCAGGGGACTAGCAACTACGAGCAGTACTTC. Residues: CASSQGTSNYEQYF.